The 22 T cell receptor beta chains presented below share a single source sample, sequenced in a study of blood T cell repertoires in COVID-19. The table came from immunoSEQ multiplex PCR; TCRdb's copy has only in-frame clones and leaves some out. The repertoire holds roughly 500,000 clones, 70% to 90% seen once, with approximately 2% in the top ten. The material sequenced was PBMCs or T cells enriched from blood (not recorded which). These receptors were obtained from a woman in her thirties or forties who had recovered from COVID-19.

The chain joins TRBV6-5 to TRBJ2-3; the D gene is possibly TRBD2 (6 bases). The CDR3 is 13 residues long. From germline, CDR1 is MNHEY and CDR2 SVGAGI. CDR3 sequence: CSTSSARTDTQYF. CDR3 in DNA: TGTTCTACTAGCTCCGCGCGCACAGATACGCAGTATTTT.

This clone has just one count. The chain links TRBV10-3 to TRBJ2-1; 8 bases fit TRBD2. The CDR3 is 14 amino acids. Germline V CDR1 and CDR2: ENHRY, SYGVKD. The junction had 8 bases not matched to a gene; V was cut back by 7 bases and J by 6 bases. This chain's CDR3 is CAIKPGLGGNEQFF. The CDR3 nucleotides read TGTGCCATCAAACCGGGACTAGGGGGCAATGAGCAGTTCTTC.

The genes are TRBV7-2 and TRBJ2-1; tentatively, D is TRBD1 (5 bases). This CDR3 region has 14 residues. In germline, CDR1 is SGHTA, CDR2 FQGNSA. V lost 5 bases and J lost 3, with 11 bases in between. The CDR3 nucleotides read TGTGCCAGCAGCCTTTCGACAGACTACAATGAGCAGTTCTTC. This encodes CASSLSTDYNEQFF.

The CDR3 DNA reads as TGTGCCACCAGTGACCCACTAGCGGGAGTCGACTCCTACAATGAGCAGTTCTTC. Translation: CATSDPLAGVDSYNEQFF. The chain combines TRBV24-1 with TRBJ2-1, with 11 bases lining up with TRBD2. V lost 4 bases to trimming and J lost 0 bases; unmatched junction nucleotides: 7. There are 18 residues in the CDR3. CDR1 is KGHDR and CDR2 is SFDVKD in the germline V gene.

The CDR3 nucleotides are TGTGCCAGCAGCTTAGGTCCCAGTTTTAACTATGGCTACACCTTC. It codes for CASSLGPSFNYGYTF. The rearrangement uses TRBV11-3 and TRBJ1-2, with no clear D. Germline lookup yields CDR1 SGHNT and CDR2 YENEEA. CDR3 length equals 15 residues. Trimming took 1 base from V and 1 from J, leaving 10 bases between them.

V and J are TRBV5-1 and TRBJ2-1; 8 nucleotides agree with TRBD2. Germline V gene sequence: CDR1 SGHRS, CDR2 YFSETQ. V gave up 1 base and J gave up 6 bases; unmatched junction bases: 18. CDR3 size: 19 residues. The chain's CDR3 is CASSLSRLLAGGTGNEQFF. The DNA for the CDR3 is TGCGCCAGCAGCTTGAGTCGGTTGTTGGCGGGAGGTACAGGCAATGAGCAGTTCTTC.

This clone was seen a few times. The chain joins TRBV11-2 to TRBJ1-5; D ambiguous. The CDR3 has 13 residues. Germline CDR1 SGHAT, CDR2 FQNNGV. The V end lost 2 bases, the J end lost 1 base, and 3 bases lay between the germline ends. The CDR3 DNA reads TGTGCCAGCAGCTTAAGCAGCAATCAGCCCCAGCATTTT. Its protein is CASSLSSNQPQHF. The variable domain in full, with the rest retrieved from reference TRBV11-2 and TRBJ1-5, is EAGVAQSPRYKIIEKRQSVAFWCNPISGHATLYWYQQILGQGPKLLIQFQNNGVVDDSQLPKDRFSAERLKGVDSTLKIQPAKLEDSAVYLCASSLSSNQPQHFGDGTRLSIL.

V is TRBV6-5 and J is TRBJ2-3, with D possibly matching TRBD2 (5 bases). Germline CDR1 and CDR2: MNHEY and SVGAGI. Trimming stripped 5 bases from V and 4 bases from J, with 16 bases between. The CDR3 length is 15 residues. The CDR3 spells CASSRGRQGPDTQYF. As DNA, the CDR3 is TGTGCCAGCAGTCGGGGTCGACAAGGGCCAGATACGCAGTATTTT.

This chain links TRBV7-2 with TRBJ2-1; D is unresolved. The germline gives CDR1 SGHTA, CDR2 FQGNSA. CDR3 length: 13 amino acids. Trimming cost V 5 bases and J 9 bases, with 14 bases left between them. The CDR3 loop reads CASSGSVTGEQFF. CDR3 DNA sequence: TGTGCCAGCAGCGGATCGGTCACGGGTGAGCAGTTCTTC.

The chain uses TRBV5-8 and TRBJ2-7, with TRBD1 as a possible D gene (6 bases). The V and J ends lost 1 base and 5 bases respectively, with 22 bases between them. There are 17 residues in the CDR3. CDR1 is SGHTS and CDR2 is YDEGEE in the germline V gene. The CDR3: CASSLRFRSGVHHEQYF. The CDR3 DNA reads as TGTGCCAGCAGCTTGCGATTTAGGTCAGGGGTTCACCACGAGCAGTACTTC.

The chain recombines TRBV5-8 with TRBJ1-6; perhaps TRBD1 as D (6 bases). This CDR3 contains 15 residues. V was cut by 0 bases and J by 14 bases, with 18 bases left in between. CDR1 SGHTS and CDR2 YDEGEE come from the germline V gene. CDR3 bases: TGTGCCAGCAGCTTGGGACAGCGGGAAGGGGGGTCCCTCCACTTT. Residues: CASSLGQREGGSLHF.

The V call is TRBV18, the J call TRBJ1-2; D possibly corresponds to TRBD1 (5 bases). This CDR3 comprises 16 residues. In germline, CDR1 is KGHSH, CDR2 LQKENI. Trimming took 1 base from V and 8 from J, leaving 20 bases between them. In DNA form, the CDR3 reads TGTGCCAGCTCACCACAGCGTGGGGGGACCGTGAGGGGCTACACCTTC. Translated: CASSPQRGGTVRGYTF.

This chain links TRBV19 with TRBJ2-1, with 8 nucleotides matching TRBD2. Unmatched junction bases numbered 8, after V lost 5 bases and J lost 8 bases. This CDR3 has 14 residues. Per the germline V gene, CDR1 is LNHDA and CDR2 is SQIVND (reference sequence). The CDR3 region is CASSPQRESHEQFF. DNA for the CDR3: TGTGCCAGTAGTCCCCAGCGGGAGTCCCATGAGCAGTTCTTC.

The chain recombines TRBV5-6 with TRBJ2-2; D gene unclear. CDR1 is SGHDT, CDR2 YYEEEE, per germline. Deletions cut 0 bases from V and 2 bases from J, with 8 bases between. CDR3 size: 15 residues. CDR3 nucleotides: TGTGCCAGCAGCTTGGGTCCAAAAAACACCGGGGAGCTGTTTTTT. It codes for CASSLGPKNTGELFF. Drawing the rest from reference TRBV5-6 and TRBJ2-2, the complete variable domain is DAGVTQSPTHLIKTRGQQVTLRCSPKSGHDTVSWYQQALGQGPQFIFQYYEEEERQRGNFPDRFSGHQFPNYSSELNVNALLLGDSALYLCASSLGPKNTGELFFGEGSRLTVL.

The chain joins TRBV18 to TRBJ2-5, with D hard to call. With 2 bases removed from V and 4 bases from J, the gap between germline ends came to 8 bases. Germline CDR1 KGHSH, CDR2 LQKENI. The CDR3 covers 13 residues. This CDR3 is CASSPKAAETQYF. DNA for the CDR3: TGTGCCAGCTCACCAAAGGCGGCAGAGACCCAGTACTTC. Full variable domain (rest looked up from reference TRBV18 and TRBJ2-5): NAGVMQNPRHLVRRRGQEARLRCSPMKGHSHVYWYRQLPEEGLKFMVYLQKENIIDESGMPKERFSAEFPKEGPSILRIQQVVRGDSAAYFCASSPKAAETQYFGPGTRLLVL.

Remarks on this clone: Distinct nucleotide sequences in the sample also encode this CDR3. The chain uses TRBV4-1 and TRBJ2-7, with 10 nucleotides matching TRBD1. This CDR3 spans 16 amino acids. With V trimmed by 1 base and J by 4 bases, 7 bases remained unmatched. Germline values: CDR1 MGHRA, CDR2 YSYEKL. The CDR3 region has the DNA TGCGCCAGCAGCCAAGGACCGGGACAGGGGACGTACGAGCAGTACTTC. This gives the protein CASSQGPGQGTYEQYF.

This chain links TRBV27 with TRBJ2-1; TRBD2 matches 10 bases. Trimming cost V 3 bases and J 3 bases; bases outside gene matches: 11. The germline V gene has CDR1 MNHEY and CDR2 SMNVEV (reference sequence). There are 18 residues in the CDR3. The CDR3 region has the DNA TGTGCCAGCAGTTTTCGAACCGGGAGGACTAGCGGCTACAATGAGCAGTTCTTC. Encoded protein: CASSFRTGRTSGYNEQFF.

The rearrangement joins TRBV11-2 to TRBJ2-1; no reliable D call. The CDR3 has 11 residues. In germline, CDR1 is SGHAT, CDR2 FQNNGV. V gave up 1 base and J gave up 7 bases, with 2 bases separating them. Here the CDR3 DNA reads TGTGCCAGCAGCTTAGTAAATGAGCAGTTCTTC. It specifies CASSLVNEQFF.

The gene calls are TRBV11-3 and TRBJ2-5, with 13 positions matching TRBD2. CDR1 and CDR2 (germline): SGHNT, YENEEA. J was trimmed by 9 bases and V by 5 bases; bases with no gene match: 12. This CDR3 is built from 16 residues. The CDR3 loop reads CASSTGTSGTAGAQYF. DNA of the CDR3: TGTGCCAGCAGCACCGGGACTAGCGGGACCGCCGGGGCCCAGTACTTC.

The rearrangement links TRBV15 to TRBJ2-1, with D possibly matching TRBD2 (7 bases). Trimming removed 3 bases from V and 5 bases from J, with 23 bases in between. Germline V gene data show CDR1 as LNHNV and CDR2 as YYDKDF (reference sequence). There are 18 residues in the CDR3. CDR3 sequence reads: CATSRGALGLAENNEQFF. CDR3 in DNA: TGTGCCACCAGCAGGGGGGCTTTGGGGCTAGCGGAAAACAATGAGCAGTTCTTC.

This rearrangement joins TRBV10-2 to TRBJ2-6, with 9 bases that match TRBD2. This CDR3 spans 18 amino acids. Looked up from germline, CDR1 is WSHSY and CDR2 is SAAADI. The V segment lost 4 bases and the J segment 3 bases; nucleotides outside the gene matches: 10. The CDR3 reads CASSGGASGNLGANVLTF. Written as DNA, the CDR3 is TGCGCCAGCAGTGGAGGTGCTAGCGGGAACCTTGGGGCCAACGTCCTGACTTTC.

This clone occurred once. The chain has TRBV6-5 and TRBJ2-7, with TRBD2 matching over 13 bases. The V gene end was trimmed by 5 bases and the J gene end by 7 bases; junction bases not matched to a gene: 8. Germline V gene data show CDR1 as MNHEY and CDR2 as SVGAGI. CDR3 size: 15 residues. DNA for the CDR3: TGTGCCAGCAGTCTAACTAGCGGGAGGGCAAGGGAGCAGTACTTC. It translates to CASSLTSGRAREQYF.